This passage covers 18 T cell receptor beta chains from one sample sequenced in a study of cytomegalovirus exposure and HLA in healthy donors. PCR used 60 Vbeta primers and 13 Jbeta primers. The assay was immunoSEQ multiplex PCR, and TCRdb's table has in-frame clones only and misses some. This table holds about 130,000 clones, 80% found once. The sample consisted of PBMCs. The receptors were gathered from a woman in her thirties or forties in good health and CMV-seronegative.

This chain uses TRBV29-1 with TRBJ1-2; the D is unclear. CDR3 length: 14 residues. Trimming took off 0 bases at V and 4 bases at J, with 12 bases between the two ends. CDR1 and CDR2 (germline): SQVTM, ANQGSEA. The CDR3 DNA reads TGCAGCGTTGAAGACCATTACGGGAGCTATGGCTACACCTTC. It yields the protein CSVEDHYGSYGYTF.

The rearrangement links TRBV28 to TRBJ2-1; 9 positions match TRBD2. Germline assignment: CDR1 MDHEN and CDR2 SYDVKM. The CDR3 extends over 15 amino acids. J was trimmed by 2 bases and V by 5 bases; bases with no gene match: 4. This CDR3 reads CASSIRTSAYNEQFF. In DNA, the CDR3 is TGTGCCAGCAGTATCCGGACTAGCGCCTACAATGAGCAGTTCTTC.

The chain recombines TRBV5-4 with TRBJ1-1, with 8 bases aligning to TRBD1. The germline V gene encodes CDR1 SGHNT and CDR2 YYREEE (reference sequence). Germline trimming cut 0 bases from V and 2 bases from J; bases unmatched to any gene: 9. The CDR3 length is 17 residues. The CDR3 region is CASSLGGSTGVNTEAFF. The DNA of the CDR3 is TGTGCCAGCAGCTTGGGAGGGTCGACAGGGGTCAACACTGAAGCTTTCTTT.

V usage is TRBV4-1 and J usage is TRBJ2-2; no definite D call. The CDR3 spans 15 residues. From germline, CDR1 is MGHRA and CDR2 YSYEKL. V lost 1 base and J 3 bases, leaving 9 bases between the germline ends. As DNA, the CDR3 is TGCGCCAGCAGCCAAGGGGCAGTCTACACCGGGGAGCTGTTTTTT. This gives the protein CASSQGAVYTGELFF.

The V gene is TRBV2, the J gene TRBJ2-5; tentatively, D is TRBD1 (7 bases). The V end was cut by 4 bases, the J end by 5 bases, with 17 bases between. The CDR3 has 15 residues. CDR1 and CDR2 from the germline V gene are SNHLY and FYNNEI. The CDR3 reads CASSVGSGGRETQYF. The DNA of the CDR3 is TGTGCCAGCAGTGTCGGATCAGGGGGGAGGGAGACCCAGTACTTC.

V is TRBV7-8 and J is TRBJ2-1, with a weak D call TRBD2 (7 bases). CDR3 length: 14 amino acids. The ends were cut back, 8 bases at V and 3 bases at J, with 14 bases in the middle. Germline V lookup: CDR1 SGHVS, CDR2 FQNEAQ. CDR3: CASARGGDYNEQFF. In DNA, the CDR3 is TGTGCCAGCGCTAGGGGGGGGGACTACAATGAGCAGTTCTTC.

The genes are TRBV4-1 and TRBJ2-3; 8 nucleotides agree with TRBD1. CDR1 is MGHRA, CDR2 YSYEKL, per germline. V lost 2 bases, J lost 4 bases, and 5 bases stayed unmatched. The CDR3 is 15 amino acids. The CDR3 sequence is CASSQIQGVPDTQYF. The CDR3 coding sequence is TGCGCCAGCAGCCAAATACAGGGGGTTCCAGATACGCAGTATTTT.

The CDR3 sequence is CSVARDRDNEQFF. CDR3 bases: TGCAGCGTTGCCCGGGACAGAGACAATGAGCAGTTCTTC. V is TRBV29-1 and J is TRBJ2-1; 7 bases agree with TRBD1. Germline trimming cut 4 bases from V and 5 bases from J; bases unmatched to any gene: 5. CDR1 and CDR2 (germline): SQVTM, ANQGSEA. The length of the CDR3 is 13 residues.

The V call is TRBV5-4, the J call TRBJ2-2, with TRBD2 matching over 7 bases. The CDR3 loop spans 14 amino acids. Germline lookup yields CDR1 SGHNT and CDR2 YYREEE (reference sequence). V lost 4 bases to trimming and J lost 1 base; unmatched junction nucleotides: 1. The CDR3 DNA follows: TGTGCCAGCAGCGGGAGGGTGAACACCGGGGAGCTGTTTTTT. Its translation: CASSGRVNTGELFF.

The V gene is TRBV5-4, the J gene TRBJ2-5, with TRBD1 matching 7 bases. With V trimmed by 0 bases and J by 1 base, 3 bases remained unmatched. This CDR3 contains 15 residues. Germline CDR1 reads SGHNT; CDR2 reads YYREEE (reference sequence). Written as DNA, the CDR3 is TGTGCCAGCAGCTTGGGGGGACAGTTCCAAGAGACCCAGTACTTC. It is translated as CASSLGGQFQETQYF. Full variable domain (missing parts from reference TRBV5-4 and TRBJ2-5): ETGVTQSPTHLIKTRGQQVTLRCSSQSGHNTVSWYQQALGQGPQFIFQYYREEENGRGNFPPRFSGLQFPNYSSELNVNALELDDSALYLCASSLGGQFQETQYFGPGTRLLVL.

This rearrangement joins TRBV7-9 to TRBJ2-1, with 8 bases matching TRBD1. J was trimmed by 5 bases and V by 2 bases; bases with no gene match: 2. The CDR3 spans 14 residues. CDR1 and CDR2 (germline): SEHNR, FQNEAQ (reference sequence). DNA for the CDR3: TGTGCCAGCAGCTTAACACAGGGGGACAATGAGCAGTTCTTC. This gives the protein CASSLTQGDNEQFF.

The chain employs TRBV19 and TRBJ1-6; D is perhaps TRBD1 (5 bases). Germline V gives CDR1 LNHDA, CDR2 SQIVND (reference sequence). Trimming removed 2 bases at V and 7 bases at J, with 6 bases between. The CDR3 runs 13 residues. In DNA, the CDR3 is TGTGCCAGTAGTATACAGGGAAATTCACCCCTCCACTTT. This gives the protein CASSIQGNSPLHF.

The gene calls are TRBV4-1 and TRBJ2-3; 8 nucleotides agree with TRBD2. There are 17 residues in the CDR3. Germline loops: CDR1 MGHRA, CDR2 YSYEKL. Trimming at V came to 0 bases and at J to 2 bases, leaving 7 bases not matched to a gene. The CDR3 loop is CASSQEGGLAFTDTQYF. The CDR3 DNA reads TGCGCCAGCAGCCAAGAAGGAGGACTAGCATTCACAGATACGCAGTATTTT.

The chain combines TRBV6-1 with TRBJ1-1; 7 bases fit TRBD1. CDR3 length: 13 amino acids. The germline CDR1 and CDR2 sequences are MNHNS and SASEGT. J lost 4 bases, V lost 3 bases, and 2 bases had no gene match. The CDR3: CASSESGGTEAFF. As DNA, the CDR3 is TGTGCCAGCAGTGAGTCAGGGGGCACTGAAGCTTTCTTT.

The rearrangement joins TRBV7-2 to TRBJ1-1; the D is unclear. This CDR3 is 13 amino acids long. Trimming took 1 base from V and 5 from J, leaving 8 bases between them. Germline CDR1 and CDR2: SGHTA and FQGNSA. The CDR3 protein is CASSLGWRTEAFF. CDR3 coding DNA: TGTGCCAGCAGCTTAGGTTGGAGAACTGAAGCTTTCTTT. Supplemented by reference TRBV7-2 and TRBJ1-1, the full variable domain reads GAGVSQSPSNKVTEKGKDVELRCDPISGHTALYWYRQSLGQGLEFLIYFQGNSAPDKSGLPSDRFSAERTGGSVSTLTIQRTQQEDSAVYLCASSLGWRTEAFFGQGTRLTVV.

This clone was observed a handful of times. The CDR3 DNA follows: TGTGCCAGCAGTTTATACAGGGCAGGCGAGCAGTACTTC. Translated: CASSLYRAGEQYF. The V and J genes are TRBV27 and TRBJ2-7, with D tentatively TRBD1 (6 bases). The length of the CDR3 is 13 residues. Germline V CDR1 and CDR2: MNHEY, SMNVEV (reference sequence). The germline V and J ends were trimmed by 1 base and 6 bases, with 10 bases remaining between them.

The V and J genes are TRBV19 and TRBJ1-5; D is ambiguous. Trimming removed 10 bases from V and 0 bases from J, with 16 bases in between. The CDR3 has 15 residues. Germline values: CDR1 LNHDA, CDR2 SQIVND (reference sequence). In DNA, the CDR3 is TGTGCCAATAGGGAGCCCCGACTTAGCAATCAGCCCCAGCATTTT. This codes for CANREPRLSNQPQHF.

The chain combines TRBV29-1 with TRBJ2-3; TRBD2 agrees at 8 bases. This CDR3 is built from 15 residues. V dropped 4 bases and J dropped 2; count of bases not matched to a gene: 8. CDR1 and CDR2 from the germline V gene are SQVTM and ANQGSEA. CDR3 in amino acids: CSVVQRGGATDTQYF. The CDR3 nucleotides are TGCAGCGTTGTCCAACGGGGGGGAGCCACAGATACGCAGTATTTT.